This entry is about one T cell receptor beta chain. What it binds is unknown. This sample is drawn from a study of T-cell memory formation after mild COVID-19. Study summary: In these data, TCR clusters were largely donor specific. The study's findings and limits: The study detected some responding clones in pre-infection memory, suggesting cross-reactive memory joined.

TCRdb fed the 5' RACE reads into MiXCR, producing one record per CDR3 protein. The sample shows 150,000 to 200,000 distinct CDR3 sequences, around 15% of them seen only once. The germline V gene has CDR1 MGHRA and CDR2 YSYEKL. The CDR3 consists of 16 residues. V trimming: 4 bases; J trimming: 2 bases; junction bases outside the gene matches: 9. The genes are TRBV4-1 and TRBJ2-5, with TRBD2 matching 8 bases. The TCR originated in an adult woman who had mild COVID-19 (a few samples of this study predate the infection). Cell type and time point are not known. Sequencing was done on a sample of PBMCs or a T cell subset sorted from them (not recorded which). CDR3 in amino acids: CASSRGGSGVQETQYF. The DNA for the CDR3 is TGCGCCAGCAGCCGTGGTGGTAGCGGGGTACAAGAGACCCAGTACTTC.